This TCR beta chain originates from a study of identical twins. TCRdb reanalysed the 5' RACE reads using MiXCR and keeps one entry per CDR3 protein. The sample yields approximately 500,000 distinct CDR3 sequences, more than 20% seen once. V shed 7 bases, J shed 7 bases, and the junction held 7 bases outside the gene matches. Germline V CDR1 and CDR2: DFQATT, SNEGSKA (reference sequence). The CDR3 contains 12 residues. Healthy Caucasians were all of the donors. These same data were also listed under a study on T cells expressing NK-cell markers. That report notes: The authors sequenced eight donors, of whom seven were HCMV-seropositive and one was seronegative. Within several experiments, an anti-gamma-delta TCR antibody kept the sorting limited to alpha-beta TCR T cells. The CD3+CD56-NKG2C+ fraction of several donors was also led by these clonotypes.

This chain joins TRBV20-1 and TRBJ1-5; 7 bases fit TRBD1. This TCR was sampled from a woman aged 18-30 years in good health. Sequencing used CD4+ T cells sorted from blood. The CDR3 coding sequence is TGCAGTGTTACAGGGGCCGGGCAGCCCCAGCATTTT. Protein sequence: CSVTGAGQPQHF.